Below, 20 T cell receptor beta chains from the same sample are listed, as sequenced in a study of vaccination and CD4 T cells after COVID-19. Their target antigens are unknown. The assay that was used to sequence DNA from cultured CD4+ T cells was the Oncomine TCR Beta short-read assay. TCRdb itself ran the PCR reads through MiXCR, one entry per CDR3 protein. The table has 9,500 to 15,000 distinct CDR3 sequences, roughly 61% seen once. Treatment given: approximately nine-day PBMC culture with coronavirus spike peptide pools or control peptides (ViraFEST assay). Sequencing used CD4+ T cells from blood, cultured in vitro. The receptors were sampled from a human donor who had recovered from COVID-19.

The CDR3 is CASSLDTTYEQYF. CDR3 in DNA: TGTGCCAGCAGCTTGGACACCACCTACGAGCAGTACTTC. This chain connects TRBV5-4 to TRBJ2-7; D is ambiguous. The V gene's germline CDR1 is SGHNT and CDR2 YYREEE (reference sequence). This CDR3 has 13 residues. Trimming left V 0 bases short and J 2 bases short, with 6 bases between.

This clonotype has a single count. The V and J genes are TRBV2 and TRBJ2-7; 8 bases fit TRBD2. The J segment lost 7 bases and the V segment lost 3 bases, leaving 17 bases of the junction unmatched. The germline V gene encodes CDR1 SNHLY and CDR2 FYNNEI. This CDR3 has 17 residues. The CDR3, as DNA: TGTGCCAGCAGTGACTGGGGGACTAGAAAAGGGTCTAGGGAGCAGTACTTC. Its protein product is CASSDWGTRKGSREQYF.

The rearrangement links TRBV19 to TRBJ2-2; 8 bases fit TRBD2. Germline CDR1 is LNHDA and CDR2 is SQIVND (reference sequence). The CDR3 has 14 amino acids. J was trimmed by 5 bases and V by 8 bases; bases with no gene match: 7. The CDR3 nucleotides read TGTGCCAGTCTAATCAAGCGGGGGACCGGGGAGCTGTTTTTT. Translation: CASLIKRGTGELFF.

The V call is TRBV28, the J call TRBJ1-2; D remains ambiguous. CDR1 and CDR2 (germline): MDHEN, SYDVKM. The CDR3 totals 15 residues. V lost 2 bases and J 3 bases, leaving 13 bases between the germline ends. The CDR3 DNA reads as TGTGCCAGCAGTTTAATAGGATCGCGACACTATGGCTACACCTTC. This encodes CASSLIGSRHYGYTF.

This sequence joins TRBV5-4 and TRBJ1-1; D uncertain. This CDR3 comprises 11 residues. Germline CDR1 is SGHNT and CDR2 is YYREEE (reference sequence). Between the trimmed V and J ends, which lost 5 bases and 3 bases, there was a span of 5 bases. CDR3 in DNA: TGTGCCAGCAGAGCAGACACTGAAGCTTTCTTT. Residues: CASRADTEAFF.

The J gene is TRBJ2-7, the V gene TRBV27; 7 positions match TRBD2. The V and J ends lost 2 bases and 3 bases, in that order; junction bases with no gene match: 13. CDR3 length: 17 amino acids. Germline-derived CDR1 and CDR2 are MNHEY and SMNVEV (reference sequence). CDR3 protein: CASSLRRRGGSYYEQYF. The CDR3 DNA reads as TGTGCCAGCAGTTTAAGGCGTCGGGGCGGGAGTTACTACGAGCAGTACTTC.

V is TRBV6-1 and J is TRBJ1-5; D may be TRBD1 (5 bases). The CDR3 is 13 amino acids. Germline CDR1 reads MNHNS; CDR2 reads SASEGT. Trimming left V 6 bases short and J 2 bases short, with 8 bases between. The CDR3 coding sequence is TGTGCCAGCAGAGGGACTGGCAATCAGCCCCAGCATTTT. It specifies CASRGTGNQPQHF.

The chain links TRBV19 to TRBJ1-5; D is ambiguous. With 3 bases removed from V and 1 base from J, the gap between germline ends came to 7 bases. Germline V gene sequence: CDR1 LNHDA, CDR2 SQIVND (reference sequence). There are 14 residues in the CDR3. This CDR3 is CASSIELSNQPQHF. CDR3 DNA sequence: TGTGCCAGTAGTATTGAGCTAAGCAATCAGCCCCAGCATTTT.

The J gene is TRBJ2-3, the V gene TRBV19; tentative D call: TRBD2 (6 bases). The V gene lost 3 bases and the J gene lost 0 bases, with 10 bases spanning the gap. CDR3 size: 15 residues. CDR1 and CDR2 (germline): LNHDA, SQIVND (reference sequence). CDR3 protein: CASSIRRGSTDTQYF. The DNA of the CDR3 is TGTGCCAGTAGTATTCGTCGGGGGAGCACAGATACGCAGTATTTT.

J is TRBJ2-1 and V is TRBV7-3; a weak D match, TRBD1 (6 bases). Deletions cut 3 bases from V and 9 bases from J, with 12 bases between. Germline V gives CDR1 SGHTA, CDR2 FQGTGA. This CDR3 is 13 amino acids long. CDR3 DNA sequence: TGTGCCAGCAGCTTCCAGGGGTCCTTTGAGCAGTTCTTC. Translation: CASSFQGSFEQFF.

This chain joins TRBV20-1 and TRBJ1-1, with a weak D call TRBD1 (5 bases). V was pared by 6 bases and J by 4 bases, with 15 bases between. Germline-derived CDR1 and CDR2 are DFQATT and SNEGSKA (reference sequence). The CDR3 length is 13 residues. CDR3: CSAGGVGGTEAFF. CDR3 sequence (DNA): TGCAGTGCCGGAGGGGTCGGTGGCACTGAAGCTTTCTTT.

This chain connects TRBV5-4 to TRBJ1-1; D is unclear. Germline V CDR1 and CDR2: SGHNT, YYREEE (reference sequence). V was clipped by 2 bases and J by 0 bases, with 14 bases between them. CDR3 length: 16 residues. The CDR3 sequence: CASSFDFGQMNTEAFF. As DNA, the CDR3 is TGTGCCAGCAGCTTTGATTTCGGGCAGATGAACACTGAAGCTTTCTTT.

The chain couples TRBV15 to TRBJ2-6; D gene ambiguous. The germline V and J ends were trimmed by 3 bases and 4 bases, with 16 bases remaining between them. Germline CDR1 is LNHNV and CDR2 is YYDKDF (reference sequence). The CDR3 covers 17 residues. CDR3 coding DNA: TGTGCCACCAGCAGTCCTACCCTACTGGCAGGGGCCAACGTCCTGACTTTC. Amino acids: CATSSPTLLAGANVLTF. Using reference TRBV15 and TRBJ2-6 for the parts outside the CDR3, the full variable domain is DAMVIQNPRYQVTQFGKPVTLSCSQTLNHNVMYWYQQKSSQAPKLLFHYYDKDFNNEADTPDNFQSRRPNTSFCFLDIRSPGLGDTAMYLCATSSPTLLAGANVLTFGAGSRLTVL.

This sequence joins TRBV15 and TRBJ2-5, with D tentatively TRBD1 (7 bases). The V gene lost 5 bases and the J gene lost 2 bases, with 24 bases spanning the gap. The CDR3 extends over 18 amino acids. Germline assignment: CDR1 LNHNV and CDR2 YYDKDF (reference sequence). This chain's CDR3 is CATSLENALTGTQETQYF. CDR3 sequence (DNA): TGTGCCACCAGCTTAGAGAACGCCCTGACAGGGACTCAAGAGACCCAGTACTTC.

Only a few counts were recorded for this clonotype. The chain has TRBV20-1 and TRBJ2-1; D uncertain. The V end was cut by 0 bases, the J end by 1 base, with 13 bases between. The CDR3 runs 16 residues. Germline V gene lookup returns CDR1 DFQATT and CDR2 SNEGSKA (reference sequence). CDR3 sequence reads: CSARDIGRGSYNEQFF. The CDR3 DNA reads TGCAGTGCTAGAGATATAGGGCGAGGATCCTACAATGAGCAGTTCTTC.

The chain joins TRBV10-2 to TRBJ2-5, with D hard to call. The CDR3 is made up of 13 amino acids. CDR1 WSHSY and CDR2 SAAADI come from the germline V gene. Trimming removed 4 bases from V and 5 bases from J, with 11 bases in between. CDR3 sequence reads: CASSVSGRETQYF. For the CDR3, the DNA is TGCGCCAGCAGTGTCTCGGGCCGGGAGACCCAGTACTTC.

The CDR3 reads CASSELGETQYF. The CDR3 coding sequence is TGTGCCAGCAGTGAACTGGGAGAGACCCAGTACTTC. The chain couples TRBV6-1 to TRBJ2-5; D gene unclear. V lost 2 bases to trimming and J lost 4 bases, with 5 bases between them. Germline CDR1 MNHNS, CDR2 SASEGT. The CDR3 is 12 amino acids.

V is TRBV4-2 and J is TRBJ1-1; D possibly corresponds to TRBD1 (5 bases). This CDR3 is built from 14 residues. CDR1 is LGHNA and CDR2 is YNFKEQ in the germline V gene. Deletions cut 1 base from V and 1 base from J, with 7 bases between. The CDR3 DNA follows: TGTGCCAGCAGCCAAGTGACAGAGAACACTGAAGCTTTCTTT. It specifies CASSQVTENTEAFF.

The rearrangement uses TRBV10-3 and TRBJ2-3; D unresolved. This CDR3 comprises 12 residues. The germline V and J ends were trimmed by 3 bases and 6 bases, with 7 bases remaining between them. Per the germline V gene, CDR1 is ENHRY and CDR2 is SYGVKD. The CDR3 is CAISEYSDTQYF. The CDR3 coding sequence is TGTGCCATCAGTGAATATTCCGATACGCAGTATTTT.

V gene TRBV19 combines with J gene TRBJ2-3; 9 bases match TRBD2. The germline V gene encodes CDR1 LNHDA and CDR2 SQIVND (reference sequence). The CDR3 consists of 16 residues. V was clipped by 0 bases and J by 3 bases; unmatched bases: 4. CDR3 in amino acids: CASSIEAGGVTDTQYF. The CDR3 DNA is TGTGCCAGTAGTATAGAAGCGGGAGGTGTAACAGATACGCAGTATTTT.